This is a list of T cell receptor beta chains from one sample in a study of T cell responses to AZD1222 COVID-19 vaccine. The protocol was immunoSEQ multiplex PCR, while the TCRdb copy is restricted to in-frame clones and leaves out a portion. The table records 200,000 to 250,000 clones, about 93% of them present only once. The input for sequencing was peripheral blood, taken on day 0 of MenACWY control vaccination. The receptors were sampled from an adult in good health. Each CDR3 is given with its conserved first and last residue. A D gene is named only where the DNA matches it firmly. For some rows the clone size is stated as once, few or many, or as a class when expanded; others skip it.

>once|NA|TRBV19|TRBJ1-2
TGTGCCATTCAGGACACTTTCTATGGCTACACCTTC
CAIQDTFYGYTF
>NA|NA|TRBV7-9|TRBJ2-7
TGTGCCAGCAGCTTACCCTTCGACGAGCAGTACTTC
CASSLPFDEQYF
>NA|TRBD2|TRBV9|TRBJ2-5
TGTGCCAGCAGCCCGGGGACTAGCGGGGGATTAAGGGAGACCCAGTACTTC
CASSPGTSGGLRETQYF
>NA|NA|TRBV2|TRBJ1-2
TGTGCCAGCAGTGTGGTGGGGACCTATGGCTACACCTTC
CASSVVGTYGYTF
>NA|NA|TRBV18|TRBJ2-3
TGTGCCAGCTCATCAACAGGGTTTGACACAGATACGCAGTATTTT
CASSSTGFDTDTQYF
>few|TRBD1|TRBV7-9|TRBJ1-5
TGTGCCAGCAGCCCGGGACAGGGGGCGTCTCAGCCCCAGCATTTT
CASSPGQGASQPQHF
>NA|NA|TRBV15|TRBJ1-1
TGTGCCACCAGCAGAGATCCGGGAAACACTAAAGCTTTCTTT
CATSRDPGNTKAFF
>once|TRBD2|TRBV15|TRBJ2-1
TGTGCCACCATCCGGGGGGACCGATACAATGAGCAGTTCTTC
CATIRGDRYNEQFF
>NA|NA|TRBV6-5|TRBJ1-1
TGTGCCAGCAGTTACTCTTATGCACGTATGAACACTGAAGCTTTCTTT
CASSYSYARMNTEAFF
>NA|NA|TRBV3-1/TRBV3-2|TRBJ1-4
TGTGCCAGCAGCGGGACCCATGAAAAACTGTTTTTT
CASSGTHEKLFF
>NA|NA|TRBV28|TRBJ2-1
TGTGCCACCTCGGACAGAAGGGGTGAGCAGTTCTTC
CATSDRRGEQFF
>NA|NA|TRBV7-2|TRBJ1-2
TGTGCCAGCAGCTCCGACATTAAGGGCTATGGCTACACCTTC
CASSSDIKGYGYTF
>NA|TRBD1|TRBV5-1|TRBJ1-2
TGCGCCAGCAACACAGGGGGCTATGGCTACACCTTC
CASNTGGYGYTF
>once|NA|TRBV13|TRBJ1-5
TGTGCCAGCAGCTCCCAGCGGGGCCCCAGAAGGGGGGCTCAGCCCCAGCATTTT
CASSSQRGPRRGAQPQHF
>NA|NA|TRBV2|TRBJ1-6
TGTGCCAGCAGTTTGGCCAGGGGCTTCGGATCACCCCTCCACTTT
CASSLARGFGSPLHF
>NA|NA|TRBV6-5|TRBJ2-1
TGTGCCAGCAGTCAAAGGGGCAGCTCCTACAATGAGCAGTTCTTC
CASSQRGSSYNEQFF
>NA|NA|TRBV5-1|TRBJ2-5
TGCGCCAGCAGCTTGCAGGGGGGCTTAGAGACCCAGTACTTC
CASSLQGGLETQYF
>once|NA|TRBV7-9|TRBJ2-1
TGTGCCAGCAGCCTTCGGTCTTTAAACAATGAGCAGTTCTTC
CASSLRSLNNEQFF
>once|NA|TRBV12-3/TRBV12-4|TRBJ2-1
TGTGCCAGCAGTTTAGTCGTAGGGGGTGAGCAGTTCTTC
CASSLVVGGEQFF
>NA|TRBD1|TRBV2|TRBJ1-6
TGTGCCAGCAGTGGACAGGGGGTCAGGTCACCCCTCCACTTT
CASSGQGVRSPLHF
>once|NA|TRBV5-1|TRBJ2-7
TGCGCCAGCAGACGTTTCGGGCAGGGTGTTTTCGAGCAGTACTTC
CASRRFGQGVFEQYF
>NA|NA|TRBV27|TRBJ2-7
TGTGCCAGCAGTCTCATTGGAGGCTCGTCCCACGAGCAGTACTTC
CASSLIGGSSHEQYF
>NA|NA|TRBV4-3|TRBJ1-3
TGCGCCAGCAGCTTCGGCGGAGGTGGAAACACCATATATTTT
CASSFGGGGNTIYF
>NA|TRBD2|TRBV6-5|TRBJ2-7
TGTGCCAGCAGTTACTATAGACTAGCGGGGTACGAGCAGTACTTC
CASSYYRLAGYEQYF
>NA|NA|TRBV6-5|TRBJ1-4
TGTGCCAGCACCCGGTACCCGGAGGAAAAACTGTTTTTT
CASTRYPEEKLFF
>NA|TRBD1|TRBV3-1/TRBV3-2|TRBJ1-2
TGTGCCAGCAGGGACCGGGACAGGGGCTACACCTTC
CASRDRDRGYTF
>NA|NA|TRBV7-2|TRBJ2-1
TGTGCCAGCAGCCCCAGGGTTCCGAACAATGAGCAGTTCTTC
CASSPRVPNNEQFF
>NA|TRBD2|TRBV11-3|TRBJ2-1
TGTGCCAGCAGCTTTAGAACTAGCGGGGGTCCGAGCTCCTACAATGAGCAGTTCTTC
CASSFRTSGGPSSYNEQFF
>NA|NA|TRBV30|TRBJ1-5
TGTGCCTGGAGTGCGGAGCCCCGGAGCAATCAGCCCCAGCATTTT
CAWSAEPRSNQPQHF
>NA|NA|TRBV15|TRBJ2-2
TGTGCCACCAGCAGAGATCTTTTGGAGAGAAACACCGGGGAGCTGTTTTTT
CATSRDLLERNTGELFF
>NA|NA|TRBV12-3/TRBV12-4|TRBJ1-2
TGTGCCAGTTCCCCCGCTAACTATGGCTACACCTTC
CASSPANYGYTF
>NA|NA|TRBV6-5|TRBJ1-5
TGTGCCAGCAGAACGGACAGCAATCAGCCCCAGCATTTT
CASRTDSNQPQHF
>NA|NA|TRBV10-3|TRBJ1-4
TGTGCCGGGGCGGACAGTCCTAATGAAAAACTGTTTTTT
CAGADSPNEKLFF
>NA|TRBD1|TRBV7-8|TRBJ1-1
TGTGCCAGCAGCTTTGACAGGGGCGGCACTGAAGCTTTCTTT
CASSFDRGGTEAFF
>NA|NA|TRBV6-2/TRBV6-3|TRBJ1-1
TGTGCCAGCAGTTACCCTGGACTCATGAACACTGAAGCTTTCTTT
CASSYPGLMNTEAFF
>NA|NA|TRBV11-2|TRBJ1-1
TGTGCCAGCAGCCCCAGGGAGAGGAACACTGAAGCTTTCTTT
CASSPRERNTEAFF
>NA|NA|TRBV3-1/TRBV3-2|TRBJ1-1
TGTGCCAGCAGCCACAGACAGGTGAACACTGAAGCTTTCTTT
CASSHRQVNTEAFF
>NA|NA|TRBV2|TRBJ1-4
TGTGCCAGCAGTCCCGGCGAGCGGGAAAAACTGTTTTTT
CASSPGEREKLFF
>NA|TRBD1|TRBV6-2/TRBV6-3|TRBJ1-2
TGTGCCAGCAGTTGGAGACAGGGGCTGGGCTACACCTTC
CASSWRQGLGYTF
>NA|NA|TRBV24-1|TRBJ1-2
TGTGCCACCAGTGACCCCCGGACAGAGTATGGCTACACCTTC
CATSDPRTEYGYTF
>NA|TRBD1|TRBV11-2|TRBJ1-1
TGTGCCAGCAGATATAGCGGGACAGGGGGCACTGAAGCTTTCTTT
CASRYSGTGGTEAFF